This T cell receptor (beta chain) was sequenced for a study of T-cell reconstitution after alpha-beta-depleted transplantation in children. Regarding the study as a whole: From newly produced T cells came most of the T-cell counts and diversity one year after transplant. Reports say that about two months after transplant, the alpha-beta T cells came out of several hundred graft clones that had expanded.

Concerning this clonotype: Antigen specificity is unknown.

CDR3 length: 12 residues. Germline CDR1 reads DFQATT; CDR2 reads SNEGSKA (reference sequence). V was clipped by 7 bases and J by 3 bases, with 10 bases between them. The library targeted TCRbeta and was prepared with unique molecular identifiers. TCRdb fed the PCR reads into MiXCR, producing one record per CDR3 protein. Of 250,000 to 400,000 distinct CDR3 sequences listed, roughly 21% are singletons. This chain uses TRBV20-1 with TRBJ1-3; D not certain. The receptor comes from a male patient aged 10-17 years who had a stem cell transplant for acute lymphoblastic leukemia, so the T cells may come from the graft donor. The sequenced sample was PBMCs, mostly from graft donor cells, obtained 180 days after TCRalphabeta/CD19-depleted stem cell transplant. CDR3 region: CSVAGVGNTIYF. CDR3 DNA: TGCAGTGTTGCAGGAGTTGGAAACACCATATATTTT.